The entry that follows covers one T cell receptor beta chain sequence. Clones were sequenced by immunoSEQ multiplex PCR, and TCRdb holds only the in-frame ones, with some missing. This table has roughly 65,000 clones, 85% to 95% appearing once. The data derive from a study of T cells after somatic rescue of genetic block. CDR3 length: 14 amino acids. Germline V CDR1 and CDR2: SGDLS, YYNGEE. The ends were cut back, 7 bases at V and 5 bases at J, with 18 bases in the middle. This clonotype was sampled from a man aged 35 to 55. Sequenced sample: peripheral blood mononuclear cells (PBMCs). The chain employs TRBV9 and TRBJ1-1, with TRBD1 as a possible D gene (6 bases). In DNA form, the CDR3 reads TGTGCCAGCCATCCCTCGGAGGGGGGGACTGAAGCTTTCTTT. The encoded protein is CASHPSEGGTEAFF.